These 16 T cell receptor beta chains came from one sample sequenced in a study of blood T cell repertoires in COVID-19. Repertoires were generated with immunoSEQ multiplex PCR, while TCRdb's copy carries only in-frame clones and drops some. The sample shows 25,000 to 35,000 clones, just over 85% of them seen only once. The source material was peripheral blood. These receptors were taken from a human donor in a cohort sampled during active COVID-19.

This clone showed up just a few times. The V call is TRBV30, the J call TRBJ1-6; D is possibly TRBD1 (6 bases). The CDR3 has 14 amino acids. CDR1 GTSNPN and CDR2 SVGIG come from the germline V gene (reference sequence). V was shortened by 2 bases and J by 10 bases, with 15 bases between the two germline ends. The CDR3 is CAWSSMGGTSPLHF. DNA of the CDR3: TGTGCCTGGAGTAGTATGGGGGGGACATCACCCCTCCACTTT.

The rearrangement links TRBV5-8 to TRBJ2-1; D remains ambiguous. V lost 1 base and J 6 bases, leaving 11 bases between the germline ends. This CDR3 has 14 residues. Germline loops: CDR1 SGHTS, CDR2 YDEGEE. CDR3 nucleotide sequence: TGTGCCAGCAGCTTGACCATATCTACCAATGAGCAGTTCTTC. It yields the protein CASSLTISTNEQFF.

V gene TRBV6-5 combines with J gene TRBJ2-7; D possibly corresponds to TRBD1 (5 bases). Germline V gene lookup returns CDR1 MNHEY and CDR2 SVGAGI. V lost 7 bases to trimming and J lost 6 bases, with 16 bases between them. The CDR3 consists of 13 residues. In DNA, the CDR3 is TGTGCCAGCACCCCCTTGACAGTATCCGAGCAGTACTTC. It is translated as CASTPLTVSEQYF.

The chain has TRBV6-1 and TRBJ1-2; D might be TRBD1 (5 bases). This CDR3 is built from 18 residues. Deletions cut 2 bases from V and 2 bases from J, with 21 bases between. Germline CDR1 and CDR2: MNHNS and SASEGT. CDR3: CASSENWGPGDWNYGYTF. The CDR3 nucleotides are TGTGCCAGCAGTGAAAATTGGGGACCTGGGGACTGGAACTATGGCTACACCTTC.

This chain connects TRBV30 to TRBJ2-7; TRBD1 is a possible D gene (6 bases). This CDR3 is 16 amino acids long. Germline V gene lookup returns CDR1 GTSNPN and CDR2 SVGIG (reference sequence). Trimming removed 0 bases from V and 1 base from J, with 16 bases in between. The CDR3 spells CAWSVRGTGRSYEQYF. The DNA of the CDR3 is TGTGCCTGGAGTGTTCGAGGAACAGGGCGTTCCTACGAGCAGTACTTC.

The rearrangement uses TRBV5-4 and TRBJ2-3, with 11 nucleotides matching TRBD2. This CDR3 spans 14 amino acids. CDR1 is SGHNT, CDR2 YYREEE, per germline (reference sequence). V lost 5 bases to trimming and J lost 4 bases; unmatched junction nucleotides: 3. CDR3 DNA: TGTGCCAGCAGTCTAGCGGGGGGCCCAGATACGCAGTATTTT. It codes for CASSLAGGPDTQYF.

This chain uses TRBV5-6 with TRBJ2-3, with D perhaps TRBD1 (5 bases). This CDR3 spans 15 amino acids. V was clipped by 2 bases and J by 0 bases, with 10 bases between them. Germline V CDR1 and CDR2: SGHDT, YYEEEE. CDR3 nucleotides: TGTGCCAGCAGCTTTACAGGTACTAGCACAGATACGCAGTATTTT. Protein product: CASSFTGTSTDTQYF.

For the CDR3, the DNA is TGTGCCTGGGGCGGGAGTGGGAGGACTGAAGCTTTCTTT. Its protein is CAWGGSGRTEAFF. The chain uses TRBV30 and TRBJ1-1; unclear D gene. V was clipped by 5 bases and J by 5 bases, with 15 bases between them. CDR3 length: 13 residues. Germline V gene lookup returns CDR1 GTSNPN and CDR2 SVGIG (reference sequence). The full variable domain, in which reference TRBV30 and TRBJ1-1 provide the parts outside the CDR3, is SQTIHQWPATLVQPVGSPLSLECTVEGTSNPNLYWYRQAAGRGLQLLFYSVGIGQISSEVPQNLSASRPQDRQFILSSKKLLLSDSGFYLCAWGGSGRTEAFFGQGTRLTVV.

The chain recombines TRBV6-5 with TRBJ1-2, with TRBD1 identical over 7 bases. CDR3 length equals 13 residues. The V gene's germline CDR1 is MNHEY and CDR2 SVGAGI. Trimming cost V 10 bases and J 6 bases; bases outside gene matches: 11. CDR3 region: CANDRVSGNGYTF. CDR3 coding DNA: TGTGCCAACGACAGGGTATCGGGAAATGGCTACACCTTC.

The gene calls are TRBV3-1 (or the pseudogene TRBV3-2) and TRBJ2-5, with 7 bases aligning to TRBD1. This CDR3 comprises 16 residues. After removal of 4 bases from V and 2 bases from J, the junction contained 10 bases not matched to a gene. The germline CDR1 and CDR2 sequences are LGHDT and YNNKEL (reference sequence). In DNA, the CDR3 is TGTGCCAGCAGCCCAAGGGTCACGACAGGGCAAGAGACCCAGTACTTC. Amino acids: CASSPRVTTGQETQYF.

The chain carries TRBV5-1 and TRBJ2-1, with D perhaps TRBD1 (5 bases). The V end lost 5 bases, the J end lost 0 bases, and 12 bases lay between the germline ends. In germline, CDR1 is SGHRS, CDR2 YFSETQ. This CDR3 spans 15 amino acids. The CDR3 reads CASREQARSYNEQFF. In DNA form, the CDR3 reads TGCGCCAGCAGAGAACAGGCCCGCTCCTACAATGAGCAGTTCTTC.

V is TRBV3-1 (or the pseudogene TRBV3-2) and J is TRBJ2-1, with TRBD1 identical over 7 bases. J lost 7 bases, V lost 4 bases, and 4 bases had no gene match. This CDR3 region has 13 residues. CDR1 is LGHDT and CDR2 is YNNKEL in the germline V gene (reference sequence). The CDR3 sequence is CASSPYRGNEQFF. Written as DNA, the CDR3 is TGTGCCAGCAGCCCCTACAGGGGAAATGAGCAGTTCTTC.

V gene TRBV6-2 or TRBV6-3 combines with J gene TRBJ1-5; D unclear. CDR3 length: 16 amino acids. In germline, CDR1 is MNHEY, CDR2 SVGEGT. The V and J ends lost 0 bases and 0 bases respectively, with 9 bases between them. CDR3 protein: CASSYSPQVSNQPQHF. The CDR3, as DNA: TGTGCCAGCAGTTACTCCCCGCAGGTTAGCAATCAGCCCCAGCATTTT.

The chain recombines TRBV21-1 with TRBJ2-7; the table's D call, TRBD2, was not checked against the DNA. TRBV21-1 is a recognized pseudogene. The CDR3 length is 13 residues. CDR3 protein: CASSAPGGWEQYF. DNA of the CDR3: TGTGCCAGCAGCGCCCCCGGAGGTTGGGAGCAGTACTTC.

The V call is TRBV19, the J call TRBJ2-2; perhaps TRBD1 as D (6 bases). The ends were cut back, 6 bases at V and 4 bases at J, with 12 bases in the middle. The germline gives CDR1 LNHDA, CDR2 SQIVND (reference sequence). The CDR3 is 14 residues long. The CDR3 loop reads CASSQDRSTGELFF. Written as DNA, the CDR3 is TGTGCCAGTAGCCAAGACAGGTCCACCGGGGAGCTGTTTTTT.

This clone was recorded once. The J gene is TRBJ2-3, the V gene TRBV29-1; D is possibly TRBD1 (5 bases). V was cut by 4 bases and J by 1 base, with 9 bases left in between. The CDR3 runs 13 residues. The germline CDR1 and CDR2 sequences are SQVTM and ANQGSEA. The CDR3 here is CSVAQAGTDTQYF. The CDR3 DNA follows: TGCAGCGTTGCACAGGCGGGCACAGATACGCAGTATTTT.